These 8 T cell receptor beta chains originate from one sample sequenced in a study of T-cell reconstitution after alpha-beta-depleted transplantation in children. Using unique molecular identifiers, the investigators prepared the TCRbeta library. TCRdb reprocessed the PCR reads via MiXCR and lists one record per CDR3 protein. The sample includes about 540,000 distinct CDR3 sequences, around 20% of them seen just once. The sample consisted of PBMCs from the stem cell graft donor, taken from the stem cell graft. The source is a human donor who donated a stem cell graft to a child with acute lymphoblastic leukemia.

V is TRBV25-1 and J is TRBJ1-1; 7 bases fit TRBD1. Looked up from germline, CDR1 is MGHDK and CDR2 is SYGVNS. The CDR3 spans 15 residues. The V gene end was trimmed by 4 bases and the J gene end by 8 bases; junction bases not matched to a gene: 13. The CDR3 loop is CASSASSGTALEAFF. CDR3 bases: TGTGCCAGCAGTGCGTCATCCGGGACAGCGCTCGAAGCTTTCTTT.

V gene TRBV10-3 combines with J gene TRBJ1-2; D not certain. Germline V lookup: CDR1 ENHRY, CDR2 SYGVKD. The CDR3 loop spans 14 amino acids. Trimming pared 3 bases from V and 2 bases from J, leaving 10 bases between. The CDR3 loop is CAISDPRINYGYTF. The CDR3, as DNA: TGTGCCATCAGTGACCCCAGGATAAACTATGGCTACACCTTC.

There are a few counts of this clonotype. The chain employs TRBV7-9 and TRBJ1-6; 8 bases line up with TRBD1. The germline V gene encodes CDR1 SEHNR and CDR2 FQNEAQ (reference sequence). The V and J ends lost 5 bases and 5 bases, in that order; junction bases with no gene match: 8. This CDR3 contains 16 residues. The CDR3 coding sequence is TGTGCCAGCAGCAACAGGGGGGAGAGGAATAATTCACCCCTCCACTTT. This gives the protein CASSNRGERNNSPLHF. Full variable domain (rest looked up from reference TRBV7-9 and TRBJ1-6): DTGVSQNPRHKITKRGQNVTFRCDPISEHNRLYWYRQTLGQGPEFLTYFQNEAQLEKSRLLSDRFSAERPKGSFSTLEIQRTEQGDSAMYLCASSNRGERNNSPLHFGNGTRLTVT.

This clonotype was observed a handful of times. The chain links TRBV27 to TRBJ2-7, with D possibly TRBD1 on 5 matching bases. Germline CDR1 is MNHEY and CDR2 is SMNVEV (reference sequence). The CDR3 has 15 residues. V dropped 4 bases and J dropped 2 bases, with 15 bases sitting between them. The CDR3 DNA reads as TGTGCCAGCAGTTCAGGGAACAGACATGCCTACGAGCAGTACTTC. Its protein is CASSSGNRHAYEQYF.

This clonotype was picked up a small number of times. This chain connects TRBV6-1 to TRBJ1-1; 12 bases align to TRBD1. Germline V gives CDR1 MNHNS, CDR2 SASEGT. The CDR3 spans 16 residues. V lost 4 bases, J lost 4 bases, and 7 bases stayed unmatched. The CDR3 nucleotides read TGTGCCAGCAGTGTGAGGGACAGGGGGCAAGGCACTGAAGCTTTCTTT. Translated, it gives CASSVRDRGQGTEAFF.

This clonotype has just a few counts. The J gene is TRBJ2-1, the V gene TRBV12-3 or TRBV12-4; D gene unclear. V shed 6 bases and J shed 10 bases, with 13 bases lying between them. CDR3 length equals 12 residues. As DNA, the CDR3 is TGTGCCAGCAGGCACGACTGGGTAGAGCAGTTCTTC. Its protein product is CASRHDWVEQFF.

This clonotype came up a few times. The gene calls are TRBV5-1 and TRBJ2-3; D not certain. Trimming removed 3 bases from V and 2 bases from J, with 10 bases in between. The CDR3 covers 14 residues. Germline V CDR1 and CDR2: SGHRS, YFSETQ. CDR3 sequence: CASSSLRVTDTQYF. The CDR3 bases are TGCGCCAGCAGCTCCTTGAGAGTCACAGATACGCAGTATTTT.

The chain carries TRBV6-1 and TRBJ2-3; D not resolved. V lost 4 bases and J lost 5, with 7 bases in between. Per the germline V gene, CDR1 is MNHNS and CDR2 is SASEGT. This CDR3 region has 12 residues. CDR3 amino acids: CASSVREDTQYF. Written as DNA, the CDR3 is TGTGCCAGCAGTGTAAGGGAAGATACGCAGTATTTT.